The 20 T cell receptor beta chains reported below all come from one sample, sequenced in a study of T-cell memory formation after mild COVID-19 (dated by TCRdb to 2020 to 2023). Libraries were built with 5' RACE. TCRdb lists the instrument as Illumina NovaSeq 6000. TCRdb handled the public reads itself, with Q25 trimming in fastp and clone calling in MiXCR, and kept productive beta chains. Under each unique CDR3 protein, matching rows form one entry showing the most common genes and DNA. This sample gives tens of thousands of distinct CDR3 sequences in total; about 6% of them show up just once. Around 0.84% of the sample is in the top ten clones. The material sequenced was PBMCs or a T cell subset sorted from them (not recorded which). These receptor sequences come from an adult who had mild COVID-19 (a few samples of this study predate the infection). The sample titles of this study are shuffled in the database, so cell type and time point are left out.

This clonotype was recorded at least ten times. The chain couples TRBV7-2 to TRBJ2-2, with D unresolved. In germline, CDR1 is SGHTA, CDR2 FQGNSA. V dropped 5 bases and J dropped 7 bases, with 11 bases sitting between them. This CDR3 contains 13 residues. Here the CDR3 DNA reads TGTGCCAGCAGCGGTAAACTGGTCGGGGAGCTGTTTTTT. Translation gives CASSGKLVGELFF.

This rearrangement joins TRBV5-4 to TRBJ2-7; 11 bases are shared with TRBD1. From germline, CDR1 is SGHNT and CDR2 YYREEE (reference sequence). V lost 1 base and J lost 6; bases outside the gene matches: 6. The CDR3 loop spans 15 amino acids. This CDR3 is CASSLRTGGWGEQYF. The DNA for the CDR3 is TGTGCCAGCAGCTTGAGGACAGGGGGCTGGGGCGAGCAGTACTTC.

In its sample, this clonotype was seen a few times. This CDR3 is CASQRGASTDTQYF. CDR3 DNA: TGCGCCAGCCAGCGTGGGGCCAGCACAGATACGCAGTATTTT. The chain links TRBV4-1 to TRBJ2-3, with D possibly being TRBD1 (5 bases). The CDR3 loop spans 14 amino acids. Germline CDR1 and CDR2: MGHRA and YSYEKL. Trimming pared 8 bases from V and 0 bases from J, leaving 12 bases between.

J is TRBJ2-7 and V is TRBV28, with no clear D. Looked up from germline, CDR1 is MDHEN and CDR2 is SYDVKM. CDR3 length equals 12 residues. The ends were cut back, 1 base at V and 4 bases at J, with 5 bases in the middle. CDR3 sequence: CASSLFGYEQYF. The CDR3 bases are TGTGCCAGCAGTTTATTCGGATACGAGCAGTACTTC.

The sample holds many counts of this clonotype. The rearrangement uses TRBV7-2 and TRBJ2-3; D is perhaps TRBD2 (5 bases). CDR1 and CDR2 (germline): SGHTA, FQGNSA. The CDR3 has 15 amino acids. The V and J ends lost 0 bases and 2 bases respectively, with 9 bases between them. The CDR3 region is CASSLAGVDTDTQYF. CDR3 nucleotides: TGTGCCAGCAGCTTAGCGGGAGTAGACACAGATACGCAGTATTTT.

This clonotype came up a few times. The rearrangement joins TRBV20-1 to TRBJ1-5, with 7 bases that match TRBD1. From germline, CDR1 is DFQATT and CDR2 SNEGSKA (reference sequence). V lost 5 bases and J lost 12; bases outside the gene matches: 16. The CDR3 has 14 residues. CDR3 in amino acids: CSAASGTALRLQHF. The CDR3, as DNA: TGCAGTGCTGCTTCCGGGACAGCGTTACGTCTCCAGCATTTT.

This clonotype was seen a few times. The gene calls are TRBV6-1 and TRBJ2-7; 11 bases fit TRBD1. Germline V gene data show CDR1 as MNHNS and CDR2 as SASEGT. The V gene end was trimmed by 6 bases and the J gene end by 3 bases; junction bases not matched to a gene: 10. This CDR3 is 16 amino acids long. CDR3 DNA: TGTGCCAGCAGCCTACTTGGGACAGGGGGGAGCTACGAGCAGTACTTC. It codes for CASSLLGTGGSYEQYF.

This chain uses TRBV30 with TRBJ1-5; the match to TRBD1 covers 7 bases. This CDR3 comprises 14 residues. The ends lost 5 bases at V and 3 bases at J; junction bases unmatched: 7. CDR1 is GTSNPN, CDR2 SVGIG, per germline (reference sequence). As DNA, the CDR3 is TGTGCCTGGGCCGCCGGGACAGTCAATCAGCCCCAGCATTTT. The encoded protein is CAWAAGTVNQPQHF.

This clonotype was observed at least ten times. The chain carries TRBV5-1 and TRBJ1-6, with 8 positions matching TRBD1. Germline values: CDR1 SGHRS, CDR2 YFSETQ. The CDR3 sequence is 17 residues long. V trimming: 2 bases; J trimming: 10 bases; junction bases outside the gene matches: 14. The CDR3 protein is CASSFNLVGQGGSPLHF. In nucleotides, the CDR3 is TGCGCCAGCAGCTTCAATCTCGTTGGACAGGGAGGATCACCCCTCCACTTT.

In this sample, this clonotype turned up a few times. V gene TRBV12-3 or TRBV12-4 combines with J gene TRBJ2-7, with D uncertain. This CDR3 has 11 amino acids. The V end lost 4 bases, the J end lost 1 base, and 2 bases lay between the germline ends. The CDR3 spells CASSSSYEQYF. The CDR3 nucleotides read TGTGCCAGCAGTTCATCCTACGAGCAGTACTTC.

This clonotype came up many times. The CDR3 DNA reads as TGCGCCAGCAGCCGAGGCCTCGGGGAGGGTGCCGTAGATACGCAGTATTTT. Its protein is CASSRGLGEGAVDTQYF. This sequence joins TRBV4-1 and TRBJ2-3; TRBD2 aligns across 7 bases. CDR1 is MGHRA, CDR2 YSYEKL, per germline. V gave up 4 bases and J gave up 5 bases; unmatched junction bases: 15. This CDR3 contains 17 residues.

This clonotype has just a few counts. This rearrangement joins TRBV12-3 or TRBV12-4 to TRBJ1-5; perhaps TRBD1 as D (6 bases). CDR3 size: 14 residues. The V gene lost 7 bases and the J gene lost 7 bases, with 17 bases spanning the gap. CDR3 sequence reads: CASIAGQSGQPQHF. As DNA, the CDR3 is TGTGCCAGCATCGCCGGACAGTCCGGGCAGCCCCAGCATTTT.

This clonotype came up many times. The V call is TRBV7-9, the J call TRBJ2-7, with D possibly being TRBD1 or TRBD2 (6 bases each). Looked up from germline, CDR1 is SEHNR and CDR2 is FQNEAQ (reference sequence). The CDR3 loop spans 16 amino acids. V shed 3 bases and J shed 3 bases, with 18 bases lying between them. As DNA, the CDR3 is TGTGCCAGCAGCTTTCGGGGGCAGGGACTTAGCTACGAGCAGTACTTC. It specifies CASSFRGQGLSYEQYF.

This clonotype was counted at least ten times. V usage is TRBV5-1 and J usage is TRBJ1-5, with TRBD1 identical over 8 bases. Losses at the gene ends were 4 bases for V and 4 bases for J; bases not matched to a gene: 4. CDR3 length: 14 residues. In germline, CDR1 is SGHRS, CDR2 YFSETQ. This CDR3 is CASSPGQGNQPQHF. CDR3 DNA sequence: TGCGCCAGCAGCCCAGGACAGGGTAATCAGCCCCAGCATTTT.

This clonotype was counted ten times or more. This rearrangement joins TRBV6-4 to TRBJ2-7; 7 bases are shared with TRBD1. Trimming cost V 5 bases and J 10 bases; bases outside gene matches: 8. The CDR3 spans 12 residues. CDR1 and CDR2 (germline): MRHNA, SNTAGT. The CDR3 here is CASSPETGQQYF. The CDR3, as DNA: TGTGCCAGCAGTCCCGAGACAGGGCAACAGTACTTC.

This sequence joins TRBV5-4 and TRBJ2-1; D gene ambiguous. The germline V gene encodes CDR1 SGHNT and CDR2 YYREEE (reference sequence). The CDR3 is 14 amino acids. V dropped 2 bases and J dropped 2 bases, with 8 bases sitting between them. The chain's CDR3 is CASSFREAYNEQFF. The DNA of the CDR3 is TGTGCCAGCAGCTTTAGGGAAGCCTACAATGAGCAGTTCTTC.

Judged by abundance, this clonotype is medium-sized. This chain joins TRBV7-9 and TRBJ2-7; D remains unclear. This CDR3 has 13 residues. Trimming removed 1 base at V and 4 bases at J, with 8 bases between. The germline gives CDR1 SEHNR, CDR2 FQNEAQ (reference sequence). CDR3 amino acids: CASSLGTMYEQYF. The CDR3 DNA reads as TGTGCCAGCAGCTTAGGGACGATGTACGAGCAGTACTTC.

There are many counts of this clonotype. This chain joins TRBV7-2 and TRBJ2-1; D not resolved. CDR1 and CDR2 from the germline V gene are SGHTA and FQGNSA. The V end was cut by 8 bases, the J end by 0 bases, with 11 bases between. This CDR3 contains 14 residues. The CDR3 sequence: CASQVTASYNEQFF. The CDR3 nucleotides are TGTGCCAGCCAGGTTACCGCCTCCTACAATGAGCAGTTCTTC.

This clonotype was recorded at least ten times. The V and J genes are TRBV6-6 and TRBJ2-7, with 7 bases aligning to TRBD1. The CDR3 consists of 14 residues. CDR1 is MNHNY, CDR2 SVGAGI, per germline (reference sequence). Trimming cost V 0 bases and J 2 bases; bases outside gene matches: 1. CDR3 region: CASSYSTGPYEQYF. In nucleotides, the CDR3 is TGTGCCAGCAGTTACTCGACAGGGCCCTACGAGCAGTACTTC.

This chain connects TRBV12-3 or TRBV12-4 to TRBJ2-1, with 12 bases aligning to TRBD2. The trim removed 5 bases at V and 9 bases at J, leaving 14 bases unmatched. The CDR3 runs 17 residues. The CDR3 DNA reads TGTGCCAGCAGTGAGGGATGGCTAGCGGGAGGGTGGAGTGAGCAGTTCTTC. Amino acid sequence: CASSEGWLAGGWSEQFF.